This TCR beta chain was captured in a study of blood T cell repertoires in COVID-19. The repertoire was sequenced with immunoSEQ multiplex PCR; TCRdb's copy has only in-frame clones and lacks some. Of under 200,000 clones listed, roughly 84% are singletons. Allocation to cohorts depended on clinical history reported by the participants. Germline V gene lookup returns CDR1 SGHVS and CDR2 FNYEAQ. The CDR3 contains 14 residues. Trimming cost V 2 bases and J 4 bases, with 11 bases left between them. The sample was PBMCs or T cells enriched from blood (not recorded which). V gene TRBV7-6 combines with J gene TRBJ1-1, with no clear D. The TCR originated in a man between 60 and 70 years old who had recovered from COVID-19. CDR3 sequence reads: CASSLLYEGTEAFF. CDR3 in DNA: TGTGCCAGCAGCTTATTGTATGAGGGCACTGAAGCTTTCTTT.